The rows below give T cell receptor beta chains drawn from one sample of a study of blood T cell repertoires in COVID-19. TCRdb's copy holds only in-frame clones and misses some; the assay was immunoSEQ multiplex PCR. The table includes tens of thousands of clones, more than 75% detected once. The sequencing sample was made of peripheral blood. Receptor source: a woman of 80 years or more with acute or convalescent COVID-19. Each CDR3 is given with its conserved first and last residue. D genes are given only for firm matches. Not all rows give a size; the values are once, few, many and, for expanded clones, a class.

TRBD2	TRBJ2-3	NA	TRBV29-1	TGCAGCGGGACCGCTAGCGGGGGGGGAACAGATACGCAGTATTTT	CSGTASGGGTDTQYF
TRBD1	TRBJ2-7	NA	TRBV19	TGTGCCAGTAGTATTGGGCAGGGGGCCTACGAGCAGTACTTC	CASSIGQGAYEQYF
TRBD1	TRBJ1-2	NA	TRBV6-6	TGTGCCAGCAGTTACATCCGGGAGGGGGCGGATTCTGGCTACACCTTC	CASSYIREGADSGYTF
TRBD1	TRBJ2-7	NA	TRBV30	TGTGCCTGGAGTCCATTGGACAGGTATACCTACGAGCAGTACTTC	CAWSPLDRYTYEQYF
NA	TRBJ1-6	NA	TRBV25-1	TGTGCCAGCAGTGGGGAGAGATATAATTCACCCCTCCACTTT	CASSGERYNSPLHF
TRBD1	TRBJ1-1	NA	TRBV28	TGTGCCAGCAGTTCCACAGGGGCCCTCACTGAAGCTTTCTTT	CASSSTGALTEAFF
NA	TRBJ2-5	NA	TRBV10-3	TGTGCCATCGGCGGGGCCGGGGAGACCCAGTACTTC	CAIGGAGETQYF
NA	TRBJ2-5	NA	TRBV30	TGTGCCTGGAGTGCCTCCGACTGGGAGACCCAGTACTTC	CAWSASDWETQYF
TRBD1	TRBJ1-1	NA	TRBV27	TGTGCCAGCAGTAGGTCGATCCGACAGGGCACTGAAGCTTTCTTT	CASSRSIRQGTEAFF
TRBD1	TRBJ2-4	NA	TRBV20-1	TGCAGTGCTAGTTTGACAGGGAGTTTGGACATTCAGTACTTC	CSASLTGSLDIQYF
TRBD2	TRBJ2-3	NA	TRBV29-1	TGCAGCGTTGAGGGTCTAGCGGGGAATACGCAGTATTTT	CSVEGLAGNTQYF
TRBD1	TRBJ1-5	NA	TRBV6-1	TGTGCCAGCAGTGAATCTTGGACAGGGGGTCAGCCCCAGCATTTT	CASSESWTGGQPQHF
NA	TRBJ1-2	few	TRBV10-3	TGTGCCATCAGTGAGTCTCAGGGGCGCGGGGGTGGCTACACCTTC	CAISESQGRGGGYTF
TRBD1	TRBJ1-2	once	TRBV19	TGTGCCAGTAGAGGGACAGGGGGTGATGGCTACACCTTC	CASRGTGGDGYTF
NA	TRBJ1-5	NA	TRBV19	TGTGCCAGTAGTATAGGCTCAGGGCTCTTGGAGCCCCAGCATTTT	CASSIGSGLLEPQHF
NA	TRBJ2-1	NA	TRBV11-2	TGTGCCAGCAGCCCCCGACAGGTTTACAATGAGCAGTTCTTC	CASSPRQVYNEQFF
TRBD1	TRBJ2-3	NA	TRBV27	TGTGCCAGCAGTCCCCCCCGACAGGGTGGAAAGACAGATACGCAGTATTTT	CASSPPRQGGKTDTQYF
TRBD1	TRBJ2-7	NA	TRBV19	TGTGCCAGTGGGTTGACAGGGGGACAGTACGAGCAGTACTTC	CASGLTGGQYEQYF
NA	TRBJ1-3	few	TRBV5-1	TGCGCCAGCAGCTTCGGCGGGTTCAACTCTGGAAACACCATATATTTT	CASSFGGFNSGNTIYF
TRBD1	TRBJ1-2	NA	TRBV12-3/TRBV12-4	TGTGCCAGCAGTCCGGACAGGGTTTTTGGCTACACCTTC	CASSPDRVFGYTF
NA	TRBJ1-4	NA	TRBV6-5	TGTGCCAGCAGGCGGACAGTTGCAACTAATGAAAAACTGTTTTTT	CASRRTVATNEKLFF
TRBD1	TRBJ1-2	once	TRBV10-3	TGTGCCATCAGTATTGACAGGGACTATGGCTACACCTTC	CAISIDRDYGYTF
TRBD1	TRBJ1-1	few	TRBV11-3	TGTGCCAGCAGCTCGACCGGGACAGGGGAAGCTTTCTTT	CASSSTGTGEAFF
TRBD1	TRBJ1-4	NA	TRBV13	TGTGCCAGCAGCCGTATCATTCCCGGGACAGGCCTTGAAAAACTGTTTTTT	CASSRIIPGTGLEKLFF
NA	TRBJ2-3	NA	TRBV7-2	TGTGCCAGCAGCCAGTCCGGAAGGGGCGGCACAGATACGCAGTATTTT	CASSQSGRGGTDTQYF
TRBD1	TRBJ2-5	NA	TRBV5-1	TGCGCCAGCAGCTTGGGGCCACAGGGGTCAGGGGAGACCCAGTACTTC	CASSLGPQGSGETQYF
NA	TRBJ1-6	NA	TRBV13	TGTGCCAGCAGCTTAAGGCAGGGTAATTCACCCCTCCACTTT	CASSLRQGNSPLHF
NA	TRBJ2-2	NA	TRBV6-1	TGTGCCAGCAGTGAAATAGACACCGGGGAGCTGTTTTTT	CASSEIDTGELFF
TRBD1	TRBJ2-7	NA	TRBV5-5	TGTGCCAGCAGCTCAGTGATAAGACAGGGTGGGAACGAGCAGTACTTC	CASSSVIRQGGNEQYF
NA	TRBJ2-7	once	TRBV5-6	TGTGCCAGCAGCTTGGGTAGACTCCTCTACGAGCAGTACTTC	CASSLGRLLYEQYF
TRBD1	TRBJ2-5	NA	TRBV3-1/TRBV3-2	TGTGCCAGCAGCCAAGATGGGGACAGTTATCAAGAGACCCAGTACTTC	CASSQDGDSYQETQYF